One sample yielded the 5 T cell receptor beta chains listed below, sequenced in a study of cytomegalovirus exposure and HLA in healthy donors. The method was immunoSEQ multiplex PCR; TCRdb's version includes in-frame clones alone and lacks a portion of them. The sample records over 110,000 clones, about four fifths being singletons. Sample: PBMCs. These receptors all stem from a woman aged 25-40 years in good health and CMV-seronegative.

This chain connects TRBV7-3 to TRBJ2-1; 9 bases are shared with TRBD2. CDR3 length: 15 amino acids. V lost 5 bases, J lost 9 bases, and 11 bases stayed unmatched. Germline assignment: CDR1 SGHTA and CDR2 FQGTGA. CDR3 DNA: TGTGCCAGCAGCCTAGGGGCGGGGGGGAGGAGTGAGCAGTTCTTC. Residues: CASSLGAGGRSEQFF.

CDR3 loop: CASSSRVGSEAFF. The CDR3 DNA reads TGTGCCAGCAGCTCCCGGGTTGGCTCTGAAGCTTTCTTT. The gene calls are TRBV7-3 and TRBJ1-1; D remains ambiguous. The V gene's germline CDR1 is SGHTA and CDR2 FQGTGA. This CDR3 contains 13 residues. The V end was cut by 4 bases, the J end by 6 bases, with 12 bases between.

The chain couples TRBV6-5 to TRBJ1-1; D perhaps matches TRBD1 (5 bases). Per germline, CDR1 MNHEY and CDR2 SVGAGI. The V gene lost 4 bases and the J gene lost 4 bases, with 10 bases spanning the gap. The CDR3 spans 13 residues. The CDR3 coding sequence is TGTGCCAGCAGTTCGGACACCGGCACTGAAGCTTTCTTT. Translating it yields CASSSDTGTEAFF.

The chain recombines TRBV19 with TRBJ1-1; TRBD1 aligns across 10 bases. The CDR3 length is 17 residues. Per germline, CDR1 LNHDA and CDR2 SQIVND (reference sequence). The V and J ends lost 4 bases and 0 bases, in that order; junction bases with no gene match: 8. The CDR3 bases are TGTGCCAGTAGTAAGCGGACAGGGGGTTACATGAACACTGAAGCTTTCTTT. Its protein is CASSKRTGGYMNTEAFF. Full variable domain (missing parts from reference TRBV19 and TRBJ1-1): DGGITQSPKYLFRKEGQNVTLSCEQNLNHDAMYWYRQDPGQGLRLIYYSQIVNDFQKGDIAEGYSVSREKKESFPLTVTSAQKNPTAFYLCASSKRTGGYMNTEAFFGQGTRLTVV.

The chain joins TRBV18 to TRBJ1-1, with a tentative D call TRBD1 (5 bases). The germline gives CDR1 KGHSH, CDR2 LQKENI. The CDR3 spans 14 residues. V lost 6 bases to trimming and J lost 6 bases, with 17 bases between them. The DNA of the CDR3 is TGTGCCAGCTCCTCCCAGGGAACTTATGCTGAAGCTTTCTTT. Translating gives CASSSQGTYAEAFF.